Below, 5 T cell receptor beta chains from the same sample are listed, as sequenced in a study of shared clonotypes between healthy human individuals. Assay used: immunoSEQ multiplex PCR; TCRdb lists only in-frame clones, some missing. The sample yields 2 million to 2.5 million clones, 85% to 95% seen once. Specimen: naive CD4+ T cells from PBMCs. Specified subset: CD45RA+ positively selected. The origin of the receptors is a man younger than 30 in good health. Some clones in this sample may be carry-over from other donors' samples.

V gene TRBV28 combines with J gene TRBJ2-7, with a tentative D call TRBD1 (5 bases). The CDR3 runs 15 residues. Germline-derived CDR1 and CDR2 are MDHEN and SYDVKM. V lost 4 bases and J 0 bases, leaving 13 bases between the germline ends. In nucleotides, the CDR3 is TGTGCCAGCAGTTCGGACACGTTGGGCTCCTACGAGCAGTACTTC. This sequence encodes CASSSDTLGSYEQYF.

The chain recombines TRBV9 with TRBJ2-3; unclear D gene. The CDR3 covers 14 residues. Germline V gene lookup returns CDR1 SGDLS and CDR2 YYNGEE. The V end was cut by 6 bases, the J end by 0 bases, with 11 bases between. CDR3: CASNPALSTDTQYF. Written as DNA, the CDR3 is TGTGCCAGCAACCCAGCCCTGAGCACAGATACGCAGTATTTT.

The chain recombines TRBV27 with TRBJ1-1; the match to TRBD1 covers 7 bases. Germline V gene sequence: CDR1 MNHEY, CDR2 SMNVEV (reference sequence). The trim removed 5 bases at V and 8 bases at J, leaving 11 bases unmatched. The CDR3 is 14 residues long. The CDR3 is CASSHLGQHLEAFF. CDR3 coding DNA: TGTGCCAGCAGTCATTTGGGACAGCATTTGGAAGCTTTCTTT.

The J gene is TRBJ2-1, the V gene TRBV7-9; D may be TRBD2 (5 bases). V was shortened by 1 base and J by 4 bases, with 11 bases between the two germline ends. Germline lookup yields CDR1 SEHNR and CDR2 FQNEAQ (reference sequence). The CDR3 runs to 15 residues. CDR3: CASSLEEAVYNEQFF. CDR3 coding DNA: TGTGCCAGCAGCTTAGAGGAAGCGGTGTACAATGAGCAGTTCTTC. Full variable domain (outside the CDR3, taken from reference TRBV7-9 and TRBJ2-1): DTGVSQNPRHKITKRGQNVTFRCDPISEHNRLYWYRQTLGQGPEFLTYFQNEAQLEKSRLLSDRFSAERPKGSFSTLEIQRTEQGDSAMYLCASSLEEAVYNEQFFGPGTRLTVL.

This clone came up once. The chain joins TRBV6-1 to TRBJ1-5; D remains unclear. CDR3 length: 14 residues. The V end lost 6 bases, the J end lost 1 base, and 10 bases lay between the germline ends. CDR1 and CDR2 (germline): MNHNS, SASEGT. CDR3: CASRDKVSNQPQHF. In nucleotides, the CDR3 is TGTGCCAGCAGGGATAAGGTGAGCAATCAGCCCCAGCATTTT.